The present entry profiles one T cell receptor beta chain with its context. The ends lost 8 bases at V and 8 bases at J; junction bases unmatched: 13. The CDR3 loop spans 15 amino acids. Germline values: CDR1 SNHLY, CDR2 FYNNEI. This sample is part of a study of control samples from healthy donors and cancer patients. The method was immunoSEQ multiplex PCR; TCRdb's version includes in-frame clones alone and lacks a portion of them. The sample has around 120,000 clones, roughly 94% seen once. The sequencing input was blood. This receptor was identified in a man under 40 in good health. The chain joins TRBV2 to TRBJ2-3; 10 bases are shared with TRBD2. The CDR3 DNA reads TGTGCCAGCCCCCTACTAGCGGGGAAGACTATTACGCAGTATTTT. This translates into CASPLLAGKTITQYF.